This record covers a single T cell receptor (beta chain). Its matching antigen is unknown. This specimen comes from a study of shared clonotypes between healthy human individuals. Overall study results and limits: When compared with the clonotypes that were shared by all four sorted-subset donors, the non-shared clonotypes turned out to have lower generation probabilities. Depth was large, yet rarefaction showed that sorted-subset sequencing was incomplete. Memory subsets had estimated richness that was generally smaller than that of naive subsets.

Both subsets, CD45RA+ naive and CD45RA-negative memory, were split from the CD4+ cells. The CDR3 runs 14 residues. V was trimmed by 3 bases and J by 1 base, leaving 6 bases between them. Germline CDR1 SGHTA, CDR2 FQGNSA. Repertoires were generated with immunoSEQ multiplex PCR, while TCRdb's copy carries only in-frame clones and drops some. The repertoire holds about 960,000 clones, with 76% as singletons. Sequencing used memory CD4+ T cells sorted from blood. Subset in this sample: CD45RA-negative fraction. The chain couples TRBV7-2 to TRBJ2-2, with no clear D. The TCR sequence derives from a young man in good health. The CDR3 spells CASSFSRNTGELFF. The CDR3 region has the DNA TGTGCCAGCAGCTTCTCGAGGAACACCGGGGAGCTGTTTTTT.